This TCR beta chain was profiled in a study of shared clonotypes between healthy human individuals. Using immunoSEQ multiplex PCR, the repertoire was profiled, and TCRdb retains in-frame clones only, with some absent. Of over 800,000 clones detected, 90% to 95% appear once; the ten largest clones hold less than 25%. Selected positively for CCR7 and CD45RO-negative, naive CD8 cells excluded terminally differentiated effector memory CD45RA+ cells. Germline values: CDR1 PRHDT, CDR2 FYEKMQ (reference sequence). The CDR3 is made up of 13 amino acids. V dropped 3 bases and J dropped 2 bases, with 8 bases sitting between them.

The sample taken for sequencing was naive CD8+ T cells sorted from blood. The genes are TRBV13 and TRBJ2-7; D is unclear. The clonotype was recovered from a man under 40 in good health. The CDR3 DNA is TGTGCCAGCAGCTTCAAAATTACCTACGAGCAGTACTTC. It specifies CASSFKITYEQYF.